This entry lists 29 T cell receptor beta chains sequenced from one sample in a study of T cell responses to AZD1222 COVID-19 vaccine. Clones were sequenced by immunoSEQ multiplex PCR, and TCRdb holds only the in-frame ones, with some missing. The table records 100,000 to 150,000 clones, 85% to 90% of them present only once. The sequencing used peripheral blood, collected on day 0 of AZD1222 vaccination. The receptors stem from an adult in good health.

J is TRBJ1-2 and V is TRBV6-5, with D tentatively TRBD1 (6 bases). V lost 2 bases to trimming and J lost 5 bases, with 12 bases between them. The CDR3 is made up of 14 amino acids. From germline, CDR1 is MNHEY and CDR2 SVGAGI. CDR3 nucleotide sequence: TGTGCCAGCAGTTACAGGACAGCAGCTTATGGCTACACCTTC. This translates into CASSYRTAAYGYTF.

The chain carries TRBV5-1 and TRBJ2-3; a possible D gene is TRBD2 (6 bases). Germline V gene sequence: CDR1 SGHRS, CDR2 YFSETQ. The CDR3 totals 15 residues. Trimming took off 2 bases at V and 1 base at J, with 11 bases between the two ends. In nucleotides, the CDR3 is TGCGCCAGCAGCTTTACAGGAGGGGGCACAGATACGCAGTATTTT. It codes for CASSFTGGGTDTQYF. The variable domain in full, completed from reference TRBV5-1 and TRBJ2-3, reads KAGVTQTPRYLIKTRGQQVTLSCSPISGHRSVSWYQQTPGQGLQFLFEYFSETQRNKGNFPGRFSGRQFSNSRSEMNVSTLELGDSALYLCASSFTGGGTDTQYFGPGTRLTVL.

The CDR3 spells CASSLVQLSPLHF. The DNA of the CDR3 is TGTGCCAGCAGCTTAGTCCAGCTTTCACCCCTCCACTTT. The V gene is TRBV7-2, the J gene TRBJ1-6; D unresolved. There are 13 residues in the CDR3. CDR1 is SGHTA, CDR2 FQGNSA, per germline. The V and J ends lost 1 base and 9 bases respectively, with 7 bases between them.

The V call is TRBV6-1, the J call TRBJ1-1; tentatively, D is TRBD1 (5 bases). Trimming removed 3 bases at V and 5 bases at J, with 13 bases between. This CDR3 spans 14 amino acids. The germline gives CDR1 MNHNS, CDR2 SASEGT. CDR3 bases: TGTGCCAGCAGTGAGAAGGGACTTTGGACTGAAGCTTTCTTT. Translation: CASSEKGLWTEAFF.

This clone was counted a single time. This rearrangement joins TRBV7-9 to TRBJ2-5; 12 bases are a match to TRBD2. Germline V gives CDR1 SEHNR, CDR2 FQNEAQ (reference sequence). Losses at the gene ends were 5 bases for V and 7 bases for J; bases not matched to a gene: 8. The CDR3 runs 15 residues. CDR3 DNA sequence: TGTGCCAGCAGCCCACTAGCGGGGGGCCTTGGGACCCAGTACTTC. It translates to CASSPLAGGLGTQYF.

In nucleotides, the CDR3 is TGTGCCAGCTCACCCCCGGGCAGGGAGGGCACTGAAGCTTTCTTT. It encodes CASSPPGREGTEAFF. This chain links TRBV18 with TRBJ1-1, with D perhaps TRBD1 (5 bases). The CDR3 has 15 amino acids. Germline CDR1 is KGHSH and CDR2 is LQKENI. Trimming left V 3 bases short and J 4 bases short, with 15 bases between.

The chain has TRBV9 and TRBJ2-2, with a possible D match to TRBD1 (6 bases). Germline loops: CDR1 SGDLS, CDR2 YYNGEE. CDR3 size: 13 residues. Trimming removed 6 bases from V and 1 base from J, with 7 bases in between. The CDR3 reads CASKGGNTGELFF. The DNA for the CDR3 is TGTGCCAGCAAAGGGGGGAACACCGGGGAGCTGTTTTTT. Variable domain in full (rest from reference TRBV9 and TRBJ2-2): DSGVTQTPKHLITATGQRVTLRCSPRSGDLSVYWYQQSLDQGLQFLIQYYNGEERAKGNILERFSAQQFPDLHSELNLSSLELGDSALYFCASKGGNTGELFFGEGSRLTVL.

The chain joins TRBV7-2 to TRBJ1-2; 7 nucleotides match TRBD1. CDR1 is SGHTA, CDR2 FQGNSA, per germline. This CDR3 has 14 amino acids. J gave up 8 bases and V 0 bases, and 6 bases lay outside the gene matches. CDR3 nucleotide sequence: TGTGCCAGCAGCTTAGCCGGACAGGACTTCGGCTACACCTTC. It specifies CASSLAGQDFGYTF.

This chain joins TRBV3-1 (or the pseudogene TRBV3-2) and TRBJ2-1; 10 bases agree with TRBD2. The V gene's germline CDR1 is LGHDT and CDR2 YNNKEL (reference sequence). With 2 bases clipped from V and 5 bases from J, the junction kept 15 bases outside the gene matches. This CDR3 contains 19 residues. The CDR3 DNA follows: TGTGCCAGCAGCCAATTGCTAGCGGGAGCTTTCGTCGGCCACAATGAGCAGTTCTTC. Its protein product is CASSQLLAGAFVGHNEQFF.

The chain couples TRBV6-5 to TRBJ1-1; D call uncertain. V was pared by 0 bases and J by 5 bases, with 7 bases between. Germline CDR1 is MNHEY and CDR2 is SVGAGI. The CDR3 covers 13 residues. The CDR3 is CASSYSGGTEAFF. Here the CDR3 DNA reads TGTGCCAGCAGTTACTCAGGCGGGACTGAAGCTTTCTTT.

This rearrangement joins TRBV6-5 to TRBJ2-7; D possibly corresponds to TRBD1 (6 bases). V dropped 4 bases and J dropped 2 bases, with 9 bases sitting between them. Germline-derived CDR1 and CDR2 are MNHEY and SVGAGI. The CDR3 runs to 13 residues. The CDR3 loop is CASSFRQAYEQYF. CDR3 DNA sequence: TGTGCCAGCAGTTTCCGACAGGCCTACGAGCAGTACTTC.

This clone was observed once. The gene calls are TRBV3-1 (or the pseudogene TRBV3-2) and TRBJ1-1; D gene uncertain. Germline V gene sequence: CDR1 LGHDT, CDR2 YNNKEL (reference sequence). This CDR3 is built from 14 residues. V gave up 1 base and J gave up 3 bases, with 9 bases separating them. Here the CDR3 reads CASSQGRADTEAFF. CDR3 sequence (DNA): TGTGCCAGCAGCCAAGGTAGGGCTGACACTGAAGCTTTCTTT.

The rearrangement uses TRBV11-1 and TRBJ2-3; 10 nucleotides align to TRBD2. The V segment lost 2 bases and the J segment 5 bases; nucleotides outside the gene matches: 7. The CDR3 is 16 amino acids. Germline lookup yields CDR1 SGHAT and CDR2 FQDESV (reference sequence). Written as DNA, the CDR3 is TGTGCCAGCAGCTTACTGGCTAGCGGGGGAATAGATACGCAGTATTTT. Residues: CASSLLASGGIDTQYF.

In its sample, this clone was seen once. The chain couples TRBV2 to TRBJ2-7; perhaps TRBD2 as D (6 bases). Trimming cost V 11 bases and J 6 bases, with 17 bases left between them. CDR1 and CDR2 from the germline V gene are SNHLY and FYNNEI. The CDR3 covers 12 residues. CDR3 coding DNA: TGTGCCGGCGGGACCCCACCCCTCGAGCAGTACTTC. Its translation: CAGGTPPLEQYF.

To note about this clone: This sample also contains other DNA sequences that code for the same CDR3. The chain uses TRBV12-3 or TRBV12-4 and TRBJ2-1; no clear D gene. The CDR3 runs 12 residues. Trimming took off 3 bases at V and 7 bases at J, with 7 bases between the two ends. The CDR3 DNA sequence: TGTGCCAGCAGTTTCCCCGGTAATGAGCAGTTCTTC. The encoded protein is CASSFPGNEQFF.

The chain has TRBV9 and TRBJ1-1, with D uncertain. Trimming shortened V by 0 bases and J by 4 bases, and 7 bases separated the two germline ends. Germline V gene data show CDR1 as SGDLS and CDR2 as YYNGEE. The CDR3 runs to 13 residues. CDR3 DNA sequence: TGTGCCAGCAGCGTAGAGGTTGGCACTGAAGCTTTCTTT. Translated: CASSVEVGTEAFF. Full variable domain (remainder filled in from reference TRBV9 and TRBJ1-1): DSGVTQTPKHLITATGQRVTLRCSPRSGDLSVYWYQQSLDQGLQFLIQYYNGEERAKGNILERFSAQQFPDLHSELNLSSLELGDSALYFCASSVEVGTEAFFGQGTRLTVV.

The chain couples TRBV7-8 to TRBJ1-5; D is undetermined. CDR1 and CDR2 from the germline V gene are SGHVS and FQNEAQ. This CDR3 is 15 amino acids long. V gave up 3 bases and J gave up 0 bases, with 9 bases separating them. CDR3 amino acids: CASSFAVNSNQPQHF. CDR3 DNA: TGTGCCAGCAGCTTTGCAGTAAATAGCAATCAGCCCCAGCATTTT.

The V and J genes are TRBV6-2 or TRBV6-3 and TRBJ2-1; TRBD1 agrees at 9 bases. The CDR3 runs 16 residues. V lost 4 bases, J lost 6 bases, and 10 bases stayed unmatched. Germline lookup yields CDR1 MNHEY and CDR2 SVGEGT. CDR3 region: CASSSLRGQGINEQFF. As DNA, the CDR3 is TGTGCCAGCAGTTCTCTTAGGGGACAGGGAATCAATGAGCAGTTCTTC.

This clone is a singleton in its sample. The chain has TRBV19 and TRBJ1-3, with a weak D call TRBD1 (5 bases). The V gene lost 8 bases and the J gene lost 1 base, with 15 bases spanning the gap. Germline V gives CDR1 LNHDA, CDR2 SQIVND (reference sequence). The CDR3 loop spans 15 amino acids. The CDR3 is CASRLGAGSGNTIYF. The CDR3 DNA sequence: TGTGCCAGTCGTCTTGGCGCAGGGTCTGGAAACACCATATATTTT.

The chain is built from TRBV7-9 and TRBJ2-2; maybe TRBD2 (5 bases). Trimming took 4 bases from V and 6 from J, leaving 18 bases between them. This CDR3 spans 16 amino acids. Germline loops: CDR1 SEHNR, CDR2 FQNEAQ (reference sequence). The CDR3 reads CASSWAGVEAPGELFF. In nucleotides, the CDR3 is TGTGCCAGCAGCTGGGCCGGCGTGGAGGCCCCCGGGGAGCTGTTTTTT. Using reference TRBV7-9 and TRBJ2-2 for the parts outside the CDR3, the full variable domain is DTGVSQNPRHKITKRGQNVTFRCDPISEHNRLYWYRQTLGQGPEFLTYFQNEAQLEKSRLLSDRFSAERPKGSFSTLEIQRTEQGDSAMYLCASSWAGVEAPGELFFGEGSRLTVL.

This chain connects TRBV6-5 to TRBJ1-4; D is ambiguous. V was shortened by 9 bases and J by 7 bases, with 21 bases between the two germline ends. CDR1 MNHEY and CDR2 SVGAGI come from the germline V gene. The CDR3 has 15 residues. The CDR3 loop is CASAPTLGKGEKLFF. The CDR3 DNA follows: TGTGCCAGTGCTCCAACGCTGGGGAAGGGTGAAAAACTGTTTTTT.

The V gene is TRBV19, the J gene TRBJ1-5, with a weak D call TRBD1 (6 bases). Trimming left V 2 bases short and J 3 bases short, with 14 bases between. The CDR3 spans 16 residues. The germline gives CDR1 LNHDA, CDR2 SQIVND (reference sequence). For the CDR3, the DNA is TGTGCCAGTAGTATAACGGTACAGGGTATCAATCAGCCCCAGCATTTT. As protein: CASSITVQGINQPQHF.

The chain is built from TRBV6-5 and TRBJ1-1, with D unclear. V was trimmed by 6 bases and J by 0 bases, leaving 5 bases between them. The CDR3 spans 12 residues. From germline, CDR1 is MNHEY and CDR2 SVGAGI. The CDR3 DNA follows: TGTGCCAGCAGGCAGATGAACACTGAAGCTTTCTTT. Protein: CASRQMNTEAFF.

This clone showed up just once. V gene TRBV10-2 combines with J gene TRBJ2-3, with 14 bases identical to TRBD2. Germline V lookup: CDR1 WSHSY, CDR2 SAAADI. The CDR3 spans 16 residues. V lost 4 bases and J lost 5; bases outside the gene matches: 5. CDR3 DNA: TGCGCCAGCAGTGTTCCCGGGACTAGCGGGAGAGATACGCAGTATTTT. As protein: CASSVPGTSGRDTQYF.

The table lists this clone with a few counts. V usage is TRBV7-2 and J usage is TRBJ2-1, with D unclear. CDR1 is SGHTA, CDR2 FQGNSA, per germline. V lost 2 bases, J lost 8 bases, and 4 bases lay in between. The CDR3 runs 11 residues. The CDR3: CASSLLDEQFF. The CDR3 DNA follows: TGTGCCAGCAGCTTACTGGATGAGCAGTTCTTC.

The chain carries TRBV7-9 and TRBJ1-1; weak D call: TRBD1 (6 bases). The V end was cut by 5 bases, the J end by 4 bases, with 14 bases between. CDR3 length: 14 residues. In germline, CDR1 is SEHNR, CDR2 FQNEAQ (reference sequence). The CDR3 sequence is CASSPLQGVTEAFF. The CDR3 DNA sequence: TGTGCCAGCAGCCCCTTACAGGGAGTCACTGAAGCTTTCTTT.

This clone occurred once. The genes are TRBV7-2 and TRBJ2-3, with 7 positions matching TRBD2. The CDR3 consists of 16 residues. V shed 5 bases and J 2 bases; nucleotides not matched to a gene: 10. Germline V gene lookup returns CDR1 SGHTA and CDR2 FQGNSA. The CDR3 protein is CASSPERGLFTDTQYF. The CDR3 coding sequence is TGTGCCAGCAGCCCAGAGCGGGGATTGTTCACAGATACGCAGTATTTT.

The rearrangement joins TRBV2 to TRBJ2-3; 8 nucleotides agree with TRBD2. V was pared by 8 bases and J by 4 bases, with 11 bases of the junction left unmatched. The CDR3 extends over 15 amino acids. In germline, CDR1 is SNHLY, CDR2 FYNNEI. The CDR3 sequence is CASALGGGPADTQYF. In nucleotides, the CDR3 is TGTGCCAGCGCCCTAGGCGGGGGGCCCGCAGATACGCAGTATTTT.

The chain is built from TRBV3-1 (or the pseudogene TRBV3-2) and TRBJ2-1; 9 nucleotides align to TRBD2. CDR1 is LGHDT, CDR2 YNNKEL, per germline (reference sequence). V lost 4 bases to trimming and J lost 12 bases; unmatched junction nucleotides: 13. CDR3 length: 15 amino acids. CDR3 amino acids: CASSPMSGGQYRQFF. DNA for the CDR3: TGTGCCAGCAGCCCGATGAGCGGGGGGCAGTATCGGCAGTTCTTC.